Given below is one TCR beta chain in context. What it binds is unknown. Some clones are missing from TCRdb's copy, which holds only in-frame ones; the method was immunoSEQ multiplex PCR. The sample lists some 130,000 clones, more than 90% occurring once. This sample was taken from a study of graft-versus-host responses after intestinal transplantation. Between the trimmed V and J ends, which lost 7 bases and 4 bases, there was a span of 19 bases. The CDR3 extends over 15 amino acids. Germline assignment: CDR1 SNHLY and CDR2 FYNNEI. The sequencing here drew on unstimulated CD4+ T cells sorted from spleen or lymph node cells, taken before intestinal transplant. V and J are TRBV2 and TRBJ2-5; D is possibly TRBD2 (6 bases). The TCR was taken from a human donor who received an intestinal transplant. CDR3 residues: CASMDPGETSETQYF. The CDR3 coding sequence is TGTGCCAGCATGGATCCGGGGGAGACTTCAGAGACCCAGTACTTC.